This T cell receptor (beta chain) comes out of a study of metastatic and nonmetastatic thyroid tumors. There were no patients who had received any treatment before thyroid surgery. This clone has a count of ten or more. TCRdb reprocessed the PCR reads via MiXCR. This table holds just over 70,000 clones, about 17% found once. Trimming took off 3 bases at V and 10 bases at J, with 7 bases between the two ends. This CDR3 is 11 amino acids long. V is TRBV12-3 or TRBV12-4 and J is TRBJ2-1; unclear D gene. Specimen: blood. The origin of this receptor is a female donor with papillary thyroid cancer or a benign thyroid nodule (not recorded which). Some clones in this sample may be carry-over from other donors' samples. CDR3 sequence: CASSFVAEQFF. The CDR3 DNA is TGTGCCAGCAGTTTTGTTGCCGAGCAGTTCTTC.